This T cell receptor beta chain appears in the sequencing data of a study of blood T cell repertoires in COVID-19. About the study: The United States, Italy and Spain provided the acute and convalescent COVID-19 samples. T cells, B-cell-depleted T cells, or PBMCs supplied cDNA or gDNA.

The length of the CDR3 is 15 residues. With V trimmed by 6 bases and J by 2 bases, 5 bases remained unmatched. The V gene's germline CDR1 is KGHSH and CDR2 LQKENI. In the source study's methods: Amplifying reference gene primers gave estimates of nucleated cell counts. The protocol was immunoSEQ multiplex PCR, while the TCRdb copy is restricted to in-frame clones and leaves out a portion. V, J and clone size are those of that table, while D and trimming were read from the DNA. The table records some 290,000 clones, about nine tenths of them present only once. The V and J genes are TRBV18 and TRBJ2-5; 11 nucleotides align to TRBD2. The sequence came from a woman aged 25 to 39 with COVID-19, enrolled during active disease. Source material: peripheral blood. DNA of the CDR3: TGTGCCAGCTCCCTAGCGGGGGGTACACAAGAGACCCAGTACTTC. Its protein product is CASSLAGGTQETQYF. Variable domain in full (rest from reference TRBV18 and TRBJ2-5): NAGVMQNPRHLVRRRGQEARLRCSPMKGHSHVYWYRQLPEEGLKFMVYLQKENIIDESGMPKERFSAEFPKEGPSILRIQQVVRGDSAAYFCASSLAGGTQETQYFGPGTRLLVL.